Each of the 31 T cell receptor beta chains below was sequenced from the same sample in a study of chemoradiotherapy in HPV16-positive cancers. Sequencing was performed with immunoSEQ multiplex PCR; in TCRdb, only in-frame clones are kept and a portion is missing. The sample has several thousand clones, more than 75% seen once. This specimen was acquired from a patient who underwent chemoradiotherapy. Receptors were obtained from a human donor with HPV-associated anogenital cancer.

The chain carries TRBV11-2 and TRBJ2-5; D call uncertain. CDR1 SGHAT and CDR2 FQNNGV come from the germline V gene. The CDR3 covers 16 residues. V gave up 5 bases and J gave up 1 base, with 17 bases separating them. CDR3 amino acids: CASSHRRSPRQETQYF. As DNA, the CDR3 is TGTGCCAGCAGCCACCGCCGGTCTCCTCGCCAAGAGACCCAGTACTTC.

This chain connects TRBV6-6 to TRBJ1-2; 11 positions agree with TRBD1. The CDR3 is 16 residues long. V lost 8 bases to trimming and J lost 3 bases; unmatched junction nucleotides: 11. CDR1 MNHNY and CDR2 SVGAGI come from the germline V gene (reference sequence). In DNA form, the CDR3 reads TGTGCCAGCCAGTCCCGGGACAGGGGGGGAGACTATGGCTACACCTTC. Its protein is CASQSRDRGGDYGYTF.

This clone was found a few times. This rearrangement joins TRBV19 to TRBJ1-5, with 8 bases that match TRBD1. Germline V CDR1 and CDR2: LNHDA, SQIVND (reference sequence). V was pared by 2 bases and J by 3 bases, with 6 bases of the junction left unmatched. The CDR3 has 16 residues. The CDR3 spells CASSITTGATNQPQHF. The CDR3, as DNA: TGTGCCAGTAGTATAACGACAGGGGCTACCAATCAGCCCCAGCATTTT.

CDR3 in amino acids: CASSYSRGNTYEQYF. The CDR3, as DNA: TGTGCCAGCAGTTACTCGCGCGGGAATACCTACGAGCAGTACTTC. This chain connects TRBV6-5 to TRBJ2-7; tentatively, D is TRBD2 (6 bases). CDR3 length equals 15 residues. Per germline, CDR1 MNHEY and CDR2 SVGAGI. V lost 0 bases, J lost 2 bases, and 11 bases lay in between.

The V gene is TRBV20-1, the J gene TRBJ2-1; D might be TRBD2 (5 bases). Trimming removed 6 bases at V and 3 bases at J, with 6 bases between. Germline V gene sequence: CDR1 DFQATT, CDR2 SNEGSKA (reference sequence). The CDR3 has 11 residues. CDR3 nucleotide sequence: TGCAGTGCCGACTACTACAATGAGCAGTTCTTC. This encodes CSADYYNEQFF.

The CDR3 reads CASSIAGTGGYGYTF. Written as DNA, the CDR3 is TGTGCCAGTAGTATTGCCGGGACAGGAGGCTATGGCTACACCTTC. V is TRBV19 and J is TRBJ1-2, with 8 bases that match TRBD1. Germline values: CDR1 LNHDA, CDR2 SQIVND (reference sequence). The CDR3 extends over 15 amino acids. Trimming took 3 bases from V and 4 from J; bases not matched to a gene: 7.

V usage is TRBV29-1 and J usage is TRBJ1-4, with D perhaps TRBD1 (5 bases). The germline gives CDR1 SQVTM, CDR2 ANQGSEA. The V and J ends lost 7 bases and 2 bases respectively, with 8 bases between them. CDR3 length equals 12 residues. The CDR3 DNA is TGCAGCGCGGGACGGACTAATGAAAAACTGTTTTTT. Amino acids: CSAGRTNEKLFF.

Here the CDR3 reads CAINSRAYEQYF. The CDR3 DNA sequence: TGTGCCATCAATAGTCGGGCCTACGAGCAGTACTTC. The chain employs TRBV28 and TRBJ2-7, with unresolved D. Germline values: CDR1 MDHEN, CDR2 SYDVKM. This CDR3 contains 12 residues. V lost 10 bases and J 2 bases, leaving 12 bases between the germline ends.

The chain is built from TRBV29-1 and TRBJ2-2, with 8 bases lining up with TRBD2. The CDR3 length is 13 residues. In germline, CDR1 is SQVTM, CDR2 ANQGSEA. V shed 6 bases, J shed 6 bases, and the junction held 6 bases outside the gene matches. The CDR3 nucleotides read TGCAGCGTAGGGACTAGTATTGCCGGGGAGCTGTTTTTT. It specifies CSVGTSIAGELFF.

The table lists this clone with a few counts. The genes are TRBV19 and TRBJ1-6, with no clear D. This CDR3 region has 14 residues. Germline CDR1 is LNHDA and CDR2 is SQIVND (reference sequence). V was cut by 1 base and J by 12 bases, with 13 bases left in between. CDR3 sequence (DNA): TGTGCCAGTAGTATAGGGATGGTTCTAGAACCCCTCCACTTT. Protein: CASSIGMVLEPLHF.

This chain uses TRBV7-9 with TRBJ1-2; tentatively, D is TRBD1 (6 bases). The CDR3 has 15 amino acids. Looked up from germline, CDR1 is SEHNR and CDR2 is FQNEAQ (reference sequence). Trimming removed 0 bases from V and 6 bases from J, with 14 bases in between. The CDR3 DNA sequence: TGTGCCAGCAGCTTAGCTGGGGGGCTGGGCGATGGCTACACCTTC. This encodes CASSLAGGLGDGYTF.

V usage is TRBV7-2 and J usage is TRBJ1-3; D gene unclear. CDR1 is SGHTA, CDR2 FQGNSA, per germline. CDR3 length: 14 residues. Trimming cost V 5 bases and J 4 bases, with 12 bases left between them. The CDR3 here is CASSPRLIGNTIYF. DNA of the CDR3: TGTGCCAGCAGCCCACGACTTATAGGAAACACCATATATTTT.

This clone was detected a few times. CDR3 protein: CSVAQELNTEAFF. The CDR3 DNA reads TGCAGCGTTGCCCAGGAATTGAACACTGAAGCTTTCTTT. The V and J genes are TRBV29-1 and TRBJ1-1; no firm D call. V was cut by 4 bases and J by 0 bases, with 9 bases left in between. The CDR3 is 13 residues long. The germline gives CDR1 SQVTM, CDR2 ANQGSEA.

V and J are TRBV5-4 and TRBJ2-1; perhaps TRBD2 as D (6 bases). This CDR3 contains 17 residues. Per germline, CDR1 SGHNT and CDR2 YYREEE (reference sequence). Trimming left V 0 bases short and J 3 bases short, with 16 bases between. The DNA for the CDR3 is TGTGCCAGCAGCTTGGGGTGGGGGGAAAGGGGCTACAATGAGCAGTTCTTC. It is translated as CASSLGWGERGYNEQFF.

The gene calls are TRBV7-2 and TRBJ2-3; 7 bases agree with TRBD1. From germline, CDR1 is SGHTA and CDR2 FQGNSA. The CDR3 extends over 13 amino acids. Germline trimming cut 5 bases from V and 4 bases from J; bases unmatched to any gene: 3. The CDR3 sequence is CASSAQGADTQYF. DNA for the CDR3: TGTGCCAGCAGCGCTCAGGGGGCAGATACGCAGTATTTT.

The chain recombines TRBV10-3 with TRBJ2-1; the D gene is possibly TRBD2 (6 bases). Germline V gives CDR1 ENHRY, CDR2 SYGVKD. The CDR3 covers 16 residues. Trimming left V 5 bases short and J 7 bases short, with 21 bases between. The CDR3 DNA reads as TGTGCCATCAGTCCAACGGCCGGGACTGGGGTTAATGAGCAGTTCTTC. Protein: CAISPTAGTGVNEQFF.

This clone was counted between two and nine times. This chain links TRBV20-1 with TRBJ1-4; D is unclear. The germline gives CDR1 DFQATT, CDR2 SNEGSKA (reference sequence). Trimming stripped 5 bases from V and 3 bases from J, with 4 bases between. The CDR3 consists of 11 residues. Here the CDR3 DNA reads TGCAGTGCTGGCTCTAATGAAAAACTGTTTTTT. The encoded protein is CSAGSNEKLFF.

This rearrangement joins TRBV9 to TRBJ2-1; 12 nucleotides line up with TRBD2. Germline assignment: CDR1 SGDLS and CDR2 YYNGEE. V shed 2 bases and J 0 bases; nucleotides not matched to a gene: 6. This CDR3 has 18 residues. The DNA of the CDR3 is TGTGCCAGCAGCGTCCTAGCGGGGGGGCTCGGCTCCTACAATGAGCAGTTCTTC. It codes for CASSVLAGGLGSYNEQFF.

This chain links TRBV2 with TRBJ2-2, with D perhaps matching TRBD2 (5 bases). The CDR3 length is 13 residues. The V end lost 7 bases, the J end lost 5 bases, and 11 bases lay between the germline ends. Per the germline V gene, CDR1 is SNHLY and CDR2 is FYNNEI. The CDR3 is CASTGLGTGELFF. DNA for the CDR3: TGTGCCAGCACCGGACTTGGGACCGGGGAGCTGTTTTTT.

A note on this clone: One end of the junction fails to match germline, which may point to a read error. The V call is TRBV7-7, the J call TRBJ2-5, with 9 bases identical to TRBD2. The germline CDR1 and CDR2 sequences are SSHAT and FNYEAQ (reference sequence). CDR3 length: 15 amino acids. The CDR3 coding sequence is TGTGCTAGCAGCTTAGATAGCGGGAGCGGAGAGACCCAGTACTTC. Translated, it gives CASSLDSGSGETQYF. Full variable domain (remainder filled in from reference TRBV7-7 and TRBJ2-5): GAGVSQSPRYKVTKRGQDVTLRCDPISSHATLYWYQQALGQGPEFLTYFNYEAQPDKSGLPSDRFSAERPEGSISTLTIQRTEQRDSAMYRCASSLDSGSGETQYFGPGTRLLVL.

V and J are TRBV10-3 and TRBJ1-1; 8 nucleotides align to TRBD1. The CDR3 covers 14 residues. The V gene end was trimmed by 10 bases and the J gene end by 4 bases; junction bases not matched to a gene: 11. CDR1 and CDR2 from the germline V gene are ENHRY and SYGVKD. In nucleotides, the CDR3 is TGTGCCACCAAATTACAGGGGGATGGCACTGAAGCTTTCTTT. This translates into CATKLQGDGTEAFF.

The chain uses TRBV14 and TRBJ2-4; D not certain. Germline CDR1 SGHDN, CDR2 FVKESK. Trimming shortened V by 0 bases and J by 14 bases, and 14 bases separated the two germline ends. This CDR3 comprises 13 residues. Written as DNA, the CDR3 is TGTGCCAGCAGCCAAGAGAGAATCGGAGTCAAGTACTTC. This codes for CASSQERIGVKYF.

The chain recombines TRBV5-1 with TRBJ2-2, with D perhaps TRBD1 or TRBD2 (6 bases each). Trimming shortened V by 4 bases and J by 5 bases, and 18 bases separated the two germline ends. This CDR3 is 16 amino acids long. Per the germline V gene, CDR1 is SGHRS and CDR2 is YFSETQ. The CDR3 coding sequence is TGCGCCAGCAGCCGGGGGTTGGCAGGGGAGACCGGGGAGCTGTTTTTT. This gives the protein CASSRGLAGETGELFF.

This chain uses TRBV29-1 with TRBJ2-7; 9 bases agree with TRBD1. The junction had 11 bases not matched to a gene; V was cut back by 4 bases and J by 1 base. Germline V gene data show CDR1 as SQVTM and CDR2 as ANQGSEA. The CDR3 loop spans 16 amino acids. Here the CDR3 reads CSVVEGQGEWSYEQYF. The CDR3 region has the DNA TGCAGCGTTGTAGAGGGACAGGGTGAATGGTCCTACGAGCAGTACTTC.

The chain joins TRBV6-5 to TRBJ2-1; D unclear. V was pared by 10 bases and J by 6 bases, with 19 bases between. There are 14 residues in the CDR3. CDR1 and CDR2 (germline): MNHEY, SVGAGI. Here the CDR3 DNA reads TGTGCCACAAACGGGCGGTGGGCTGGCAATGAGCAGTTCTTC. This sequence encodes CATNGRWAGNEQFF.

The J gene is TRBJ1-4, the V gene TRBV19; D remains ambiguous. This CDR3 region has 15 residues. The germline CDR1 and CDR2 sequences are LNHDA and SQIVND (reference sequence). Trimming cost V 6 bases and J 4 bases, with 15 bases left between them. For the CDR3, the DNA is TGTGCCAGTAGCCACAAGGACGGGAATAATGAAAAACTGTTTTTT. Its translation: CASSHKDGNNEKLFF.

This clone has a single count. V is TRBV14 and J is TRBJ2-1; D unresolved. This CDR3 spans 15 amino acids. Germline V lookup: CDR1 SGHDN, CDR2 FVKESK. V was trimmed by 1 base and J by 9 bases, leaving 16 bases between them. DNA for the CDR3: TGTGCCAGCAGCCAAGTAAGGTGGTCCTCGGGTGAGCAGTTCTTC. Amino acid sequence: CASSQVRWSSGEQFF.

The chain recombines TRBV20-1 with TRBJ1-1; 8 positions agree with TRBD1. The CDR3 runs 11 residues. After removal of 3 bases from V and 13 bases from J, the junction contained 7 bases not matched to a gene. Germline assignment: CDR1 DFQATT and CDR2 SNEGSKA (reference sequence). Here the CDR3 DNA reads TGCAGTGCTAGGGGACAGGCCCGTGGTTTCTTT. The encoded protein is CSARGQARGFF.

By share, this clone ranks as large. This same CDR3 is encoded by further DNA sequences in the sample. The rearrangement links TRBV28 to TRBJ1-5; the D is unclear. Germline loops: CDR1 MDHEN, CDR2 SYDVKM. V was clipped by 3 bases and J by 0 bases, with 3 bases between them. The length of the CDR3 is 13 residues. CDR3 amino acids: CASSFGSNQPQHF. The DNA of the CDR3 is TGTGCCAGCAGTTTCGGTAGCAATCAGCCCCAGCATTTT.

The table lists this clone with a few counts. V is TRBV5-1 and J is TRBJ1-3; D is possibly TRBD1 (5 bases). The CDR3 loop spans 14 amino acids. The V end was cut by 7 bases, the J end by 0 bases, with 11 bases between. Germline V CDR1 and CDR2: SGHRS, YFSETQ. The CDR3 nucleotides read TGCGCCAGCCAAACAGGACTCTCTGGAAACACCATATATTTT. As protein: CASQTGLSGNTIYF.

The V call is TRBV11-2, the J call TRBJ2-7; 9 bases match TRBD1. The length of the CDR3 is 16 residues. The germline V gene encodes CDR1 SGHAT and CDR2 FQNNGV. The junction had 7 bases not matched to a gene; V was cut back by 1 base and J by 3 bases. The CDR3 loop reads CASSLGTGALSYEQYF. DNA of the CDR3: TGTGCCAGCAGCTTAGGGACAGGGGCGCTTAGCTACGAGCAGTACTTC. Drawing the rest from reference TRBV11-2 and TRBJ2-7, the complete variable domain is EAGVAQSPRYKIIEKRQSVAFWCNPISGHATLYWYQQILGQGPKLLIQFQNNGVVDDSQLPKDRFSAERLKGVDSTLKIQPAKLEDSAVYLCASSLGTGALSYEQYFGPGTRLTVT.